These 18 T cell receptor beta chains were all obtained from the same sample, sequenced in a study of T cell repertoires in ileal Crohn's disease. Only in-frame clones appear in the TCRdb table, and some are missing; sequencing was by immunoSEQ multiplex PCR. Of about 2,400 clones listed, just under 95% are singletons. Sequenced: ileal tissue. The source is an adult with Crohn's disease.

The J gene is TRBJ2-5, the V gene TRBV2; TRBD2 matches 12 bases. The end of the DNA is better explained by TRBJ2-7, so the J call may be wrong. The CDR3 totals 15 residues. Germline CDR1 SNHLY, CDR2 FYNNEI. This CDR3 is CASSPMGLAGYEQYF. CDR3 in DNA: TGTGCCAGCAGCCCTATGGGACTAGCGGGTTACGAGCAGTACTTC.

This chain links TRBV4-2 with TRBJ2-7; maybe TRBD2 (7 bases). Germline assignment: CDR1 LGHNA and CDR2 YNFKEQ. Deletions cut 0 bases from V and 1 base from J, with 13 bases between. There are 16 residues in the CDR3. The CDR3 here is CASSQEEGGGSYEQYF. The CDR3 DNA reads as TGTGCCAGCAGCCAAGAAGAGGGGGGAGGGTCCTACGAGCAGTACTTC.

This sequence joins TRBV10-3 and TRBJ2-7; 9 nucleotides match TRBD1. Germline-derived CDR1 and CDR2 are ENHRY and SYGVKD. Unmatched junction bases numbered 6, after V lost 10 bases and J lost 5 bases. The CDR3 sequence is 12 residues long. The CDR3 loop reads CAREWTGDEQYF. The DNA for the CDR3 is TGTGCCAGGGAGTGGACAGGGGACGAGCAGTACTTC.

This clone appeared a single time. The chain joins TRBV5-6 to TRBJ1-2; D may be TRBD1 (5 bases). This CDR3 is 13 amino acids long. CDR1 and CDR2 from the germline V gene are SGHDT and YYEEEE. Trimming took 0 bases from V and 8 from J, leaving 11 bases between them. The DNA of the CDR3 is TGTGCCAGCAGCTTGGCGGGAGGGGACGGCTACACCTTC. This gives the protein CASSLAGGDGYTF. Full variable domain (missing parts from reference TRBV5-6 and TRBJ1-2): DAGVTQSPTHLIKTRGQQVTLRCSPKSGHDTVSWYQQALGQGPQFIFQYYEEEERQRGNFPDRFSGHQFPNYSSELNVNALLLGDSALYLCASSLAGGDGYTFGSGTRLTVV.

The CDR3 DNA reads TGTGCCAGCAGCTTAATAGCGGGGGATAACACCGGGGAGCTGTTTTTT. Residues: CASSLIAGDNTGELFF. This rearrangement joins TRBV7-3 to TRBJ2-2, with TRBD2 matching over 9 bases. The CDR3 has 16 residues. The trim removed 1 base at V and 2 bases at J, leaving 2 bases unmatched. Germline loops: CDR1 SGHTA, CDR2 FQGTGA. The variable domain in full, with the rest retrieved from reference TRBV7-3 and TRBJ2-2, is GAGVSQTPSNKVTEKGKYVELRCDPISGHTALYWYRQSLGQGPEFLIYFQGTGAADDSGLPNDRFFAVRPEGSVSTLKIQRTERGDSAVYLCASSLIAGDNTGELFFGEGSRLTVL.

A single count supports this clone. The V and J genes are TRBV19 and TRBJ1-2, with D possibly being TRBD1 (5 bases). CDR1 LNHDA and CDR2 SQIVND come from the germline V gene (reference sequence). V shed 6 bases and J shed 5 bases, with 7 bases lying between them. The CDR3 extends over 11 amino acids. CDR3 region: CASSSGYGYTF. As DNA, the CDR3 is TGTGCCAGTAGCTCAGGGTATGGCTACACCTTC. The entire variable domain, with the rest obtained from reference TRBV19 and TRBJ1-2, is as follows: DGGITQSPKYLFRKEGQNVTLSCEQNLNHDAMYWYRQDPGQGLRLIYYSQIVNDFQKGDIAEGYSVSREKKESFPLTVTSAQKNPTAFYLCASSSGYGYTFGSGTRLTVV.

This clone was seen only once. The rearrangement links TRBV30 to TRBJ2-3, with D perhaps TRBD2 (6 bases). The CDR3 covers 14 residues. Looked up from germline, CDR1 is GTSNPN and CDR2 is SVGIG (reference sequence). V was shortened by 0 bases and J by 6 bases, with 13 bases between the two germline ends. In nucleotides, the CDR3 is TGTGCCTGGAGTGTTAGCGGAGCAAGGGATACGCAGTATTTT. Translation gives CAWSVSGARDTQYF. The full variable domain, its missing parts supplied by reference TRBV30 and TRBJ2-3, is SQTIHQWPATLVQPVGSPLSLECTVEGTSNPNLYWYRQAAGRGLQLLFYSVGIGQISSEVPQNLSASRPQDRQFILSSKKLLLSDSGFYLCAWSVSGARDTQYFGPGTRLTVL.

The chain links TRBV5-1 to TRBJ1-1; 7 bases match TRBD1. The CDR3 contains 14 residues. The V gene's germline CDR1 is SGHRS and CDR2 YFSETQ. With V trimmed by 0 bases and J by 11 bases, 10 bases remained unmatched. CDR3 DNA sequence: TGCGCCAGCAGCTTGGACGGGACAGCTCCTCGGGCTTTCTTT. Protein: CASSLDGTAPRAFF.

The genes are TRBV28 and TRBJ1-2; tentative D call: TRBD1 (5 bases). Germline V gives CDR1 MDHEN, CDR2 SYDVKM. V was cut by 7 bases and J by 4 bases, with 16 bases left in between. The CDR3 has 14 residues. The CDR3 DNA reads TGTGCCAGCATACGGGAGGGGCCGGTCTATGGCTACACCTTC. Protein: CASIREGPVYGYTF.

The chain combines TRBV5-8 with TRBJ1-5; tentative D call: TRBD1 (5 bases). The length of the CDR3 is 14 residues. Between the trimmed V and J ends, which lost 1 base and 4 bases, there was a span of 9 bases. CDR1 SGHTS and CDR2 YDEGEE come from the germline V gene. CDR3 nucleotide sequence: TGTGCCAGCAGCTTGAGGTCAGGGAATCAGCCCCAGCATTTT. Its protein product is CASSLRSGNQPQHF.

This sequence joins TRBV5-1 and TRBJ1-2, with 8 bases that match TRBD1. CDR3 length: 15 amino acids. CDR1 and CDR2 from the germline V gene are SGHRS and YFSETQ. Unmatched junction bases numbered 11, after V lost 6 bases and J lost 4 bases. DNA for the CDR3: TGCGCCAGCATGCTTGGAACAGGGGGTGGCTATGGCTACACCTTC. Translating it yields CASMLGTGGGYGYTF.

The rearrangement joins TRBV6-5 to TRBJ2-1, with TRBD2 as a possible D gene (5 bases). Germline CDR1 reads MNHEY; CDR2 reads SVGAGI. The CDR3 has 15 residues. Trimming took off 6 bases at V and 7 bases at J, with 19 bases between the two ends. The CDR3 coding sequence is TGTGCCAGCAGCCTCGGACTGGAGGCCTTGAATGAGCAGTTCTTC. Its protein is CASSLGLEALNEQFF.

The V and J genes are TRBV5-6 and TRBJ1-3, with D perhaps TRBD1 (5 bases). The CDR3 is 17 amino acids. CDR1 is SGHDT and CDR2 is YYEEEE in the germline V gene. V lost 3 bases and J 0 bases, leaving 16 bases between the germline ends. CDR3: CASSSRTSEGSGNTIYF. The CDR3, as DNA: TGTGCCAGCAGCTCCAGGACATCCGAAGGCTCTGGAAACACCATATATTTT. Together with reference TRBV5-6 and TRBJ1-3, the CDR3 gives the full variable domain: DAGVTQSPTHLIKTRGQQVTLRCSPKSGHDTVSWYQQALGQGPQFIFQYYEEEERQRGNFPDRFSGHQFPNYSSELNVNALLLGDSALYLCASSSRTSEGSGNTIYFGEGSWLTVV.

The V call is TRBV4-3, the J call TRBJ1-5, with D possibly matching TRBD1 (5 bases). Germline CDR1 LGHNA, CDR2 YSLEER. V lost 0 bases and J lost 3, with 18 bases in between. The CDR3 has 18 residues. This chain's CDR3 is CASSQDMGGGGVNQPQHF. The CDR3 DNA is TGCGCCAGCAGCCAAGATATGGGGGGTGGGGGTGTCAATCAGCCCCAGCATTTT.

The chain couples TRBV7-2 to TRBJ2-4; 8 bases agree with TRBD2. CDR1 is SGHTA and CDR2 is FQGNSA in the germline V gene. The trim removed 1 base at V and 7 bases at J, leaving 12 bases unmatched. The CDR3 has 17 residues. For the CDR3, the DNA is TGTGCCAGCAGCTTAGTTGAGGGAGCGGGGGCGGGTAACATTCAGTACTTC. Protein sequence: CASSLVEGAGAGNIQYF.

The genes are TRBV7-2 and TRBJ2-1; 12 bases are a match to TRBD2. The CDR3 covers 19 residues. V gave up 4 bases and J gave up 4 bases; unmatched junction bases: 14. Germline V gene sequence: CDR1 SGHTA, CDR2 FQGNSA. The CDR3 sequence: CASSSRGLLAGGLYNEQFF. CDR3 nucleotides: TGTGCCAGCAGCTCCCGCGGGCTACTAGCGGGGGGCTTGTACAATGAGCAGTTCTTC.

This rearrangement joins TRBV7-8 to TRBJ1-5, with D maybe TRBD1 (6 bases). Trimming removed 3 bases at V and 3 bases at J, with 12 bases between. The CDR3 spans 15 residues. CDR1 and CDR2 (germline): SGHVS, FQNEAQ. This CDR3 reads CASSFLGHFNQPQHF. In DNA, the CDR3 is TGTGCCAGCAGCTTCCTGGGACACTTCAATCAGCCCCAGCATTTT.

This chain links TRBV9 with TRBJ2-1; maybe TRBD1 (6 bases). V dropped 4 bases and J dropped 5 bases, with 13 bases sitting between them. The germline gives CDR1 SGDLS, CDR2 YYNGEE. The CDR3 sequence is 14 residues long. CDR3 region: CASSPQTGHNEQFF. The CDR3 bases are TGTGCCAGCAGCCCCCAGACAGGACACAATGAGCAGTTCTTC.